The 27 T cell receptor beta chains presented below share a single source sample, sequenced in a study of identical twins (dated by TCRdb to 2016 to 2017). Library method: 5' RACE. This sample was sequenced with an Illumina HiSeq 2000. Clones were called with MiXCR by TCRdb after fastp trimmed the public reads at Q25, and only in-frame beta chains were retained. Identical CDR3 protein sequences are pooled into one entry, listed with their most common genes and DNA. Counted in this sample were about 1.7 million distinct CDR3 sequences; more than 30% of them appeared once. Of the sample, around 0.3% is held by the ten largest clones. Material: cord blood. The source of these receptors is a newborn girl in good health.

At least ten counts were recorded for this clonotype. The chain carries TRBV7-2 and TRBJ2-3; 8 positions agree with TRBD2. This CDR3 has 15 residues. Germline V gene lookup returns CDR1 SGHTA and CDR2 FQGNSA. V dropped 4 bases and J dropped 1; count of bases not matched to a gene: 4. The CDR3 coding sequence is TGTGCCAGCAGCTATACTAGCGGACGCACAGATACGCAGTATTTT. The encoded protein is CASSYTSGRTDTQYF.

The chain is built from TRBV7-2 and TRBJ1-1; the D is unclear. The CDR3 loop spans 15 amino acids. Looked up from germline, CDR1 is SGHTA and CDR2 is FQGNSA. The V gene lost 5 bases and the J gene lost 0 bases, with 13 bases spanning the gap. The CDR3 DNA is TGTGCCAGCAGCAGTGGGCTAGCTCTGAACACTGAAGCTTTCTTT. Translated: CASSSGLALNTEAFF.

This clonotype was seen a few times. V and J are TRBV11-2 and TRBJ1-2, with D possibly TRBD1 on 5 matching bases. CDR1 and CDR2 from the germline V gene are SGHAT and FQNNGV. This CDR3 region has 14 residues. Trimming removed 5 bases from V and 5 bases from J, with 15 bases in between. The CDR3 sequence is CASSPPIGGYGYTF. The CDR3 DNA reads as TGTGCCAGCAGCCCCCCCATCGGGGGATATGGCTACACCTTC. Together with reference TRBV11-2 and TRBJ1-2, the CDR3 gives the full variable domain: EAGVAQSPRYKIIEKRQSVAFWCNPISGHATLYWYQQILGQGPKLLIQFQNNGVVDDSQLPKDRFSAERLKGVDSTLKIQPAKLEDSAVYLCASSPPIGGYGYTFGSGTRLTVV.

The V call is TRBV5-1, the J call TRBJ1-1; D is ambiguous. Germline V gives CDR1 SGHRS, CDR2 YFSETQ. This CDR3 contains 14 residues. The V gene lost 0 bases and the J gene lost 1 base, with 7 bases spanning the gap. In DNA form, the CDR3 reads TGCGCCAGCAGCTTGGGACTGACGAACACTGAAGCTTTCTTT. It codes for CASSLGLTNTEAFF. The full variable domain, in which reference TRBV5-1 and TRBJ1-1 provide the parts outside the CDR3, is KAGVTQTPRYLIKTRGQQVTLSCSPISGHRSVSWYQQTPGQGLQFLFEYFSETQRNKGNFPGRFSGRQFSNSRSEMNVSTLELGDSALYLCASSLGLTNTEAFFGQGTRLTVV.

This chain connects TRBV10-3 to TRBJ1-6, with 7 bases that match TRBD1. Per germline, CDR1 ENHRY and CDR2 SYGVKD. V was pared by 8 bases and J by 10 bases, with 11 bases of the junction left unmatched. The CDR3 has 14 residues. The CDR3 coding sequence is TGTGCCATCCGAGGGAAGCAGGGACAGTCACCCCTCCACTTT. Its protein is CAIRGKQGQSPLHF.

This clonotype was recorded many times. This chain connects TRBV4-2 to TRBJ2-3; no reliable D call. This CDR3 contains 15 residues. From germline, CDR1 is LGHNA and CDR2 YNFKEQ. Between the trimmed V and J ends, which lost 2 bases and 2 bases, there was a span of 11 bases. The CDR3 DNA follows: TGTGCCAGCAGCCAAAAGAGTGGGGTCACAGATACGCAGTATTTT. Protein: CASSQKSGVTDTQYF.

This chain uses TRBV5-1 with TRBJ2-3, with 14 nucleotides matching TRBD2. J was trimmed by 0 bases and V by 0 bases; bases with no gene match: 9. Germline V CDR1 and CDR2: SGHRS, YFSETQ. This CDR3 contains 20 residues. The DNA for the CDR3 is TGCGCCAGCAGCTTGGGACCGGGACTAGCGGGGGCGCCTAGCACAGATACGCAGTATTTT. Its translation is CASSLGPGLAGAPSTDTQYF.

The chain couples TRBV18 to TRBJ2-5, with D hard to call. The J call may not be correct, given that the DNA end is closer to TRBJ2-1. The CDR3 sequence is 15 residues long. Germline V CDR1 and CDR2: KGHSH, LQKENI. CDR3 DNA sequence: TGTGCCAGCTCATCCTACCCCACTTGGCAAGAGACCCAGTTCTTC. It encodes CASSSYPTWQETQFF.

The chain is built from TRBV28 and TRBJ1-4; 9 bases are a match to TRBD1. Trimming at V came to 6 bases and at J to 7 bases, leaving 9 bases not matched to a gene. This CDR3 is 15 amino acids long. Germline lookup yields CDR1 MDHEN and CDR2 SYDVKM. The chain's CDR3 is CASSQTGTGPEKLFF. CDR3 DNA: TGTGCCAGCAGCCAAACCGGGACAGGGCCTGAAAAACTGTTTTTT.

This clonotype was seen many times. The chain is built from TRBV5-5 and TRBJ2-4, with 13 bases fitting TRBD2. The CDR3 consists of 18 residues. Germline CDR1 and CDR2: SGHKS and YYEKEE (reference sequence). Trimming took 2 bases from V and 4 from J; bases not matched to a gene: 9. In DNA form, the CDR3 reads TGTGCCAGCAGCTTCGGGGCCGGGACTAGCGGGGTGAAAAACATTCAGTACTTC. Its translation is CASSFGAGTSGVKNIQYF.

The chain couples TRBV28 to TRBJ2-7; the match to TRBD2 covers 10 bases. Trimming removed 3 bases from V and 7 bases from J; junction bases left unmatched: 12. The V gene's germline CDR1 is MDHEN and CDR2 SYDVKM. CDR3 length: 16 amino acids. The CDR3 DNA is TGTGCCAGCAGTTTTCCAGCGGGAGGGCGGGACAATGAGCAGTACTTC. Translating gives CASSFPAGGRDNEQYF.

About this clonotype: A much larger clone lies a single base off, so this may be a read error. The genes are TRBV29-1 and TRBJ2-7; D not certain. The germline V gene has CDR1 SQVTM and CDR2 ANQGSEA. CDR3 length equals 13 residues. With 7 bases removed from V and 3 bases from J, the gap between germline ends came to 16 bases. Written as DNA, the CDR3 is TGCAGCGCTCTCCTTGGGCCCTTCTACGAGCAGTACTTC. It yields the protein CSALLGPFYEQYF.

The CDR3 DNA is TGCGCCAGCACGGATGCGGGGCAGACCTACAATGAGCAGTTCTTC. It yields the protein CASTDAGQTYNEQFF. The rearrangement joins TRBV10-2 to TRBJ2-1; D is possibly TRBD2 (6 bases). The ends were cut back, 7 bases at V and 2 bases at J, with 15 bases in the middle. The CDR3 is 15 amino acids. From germline, CDR1 is WSHSY and CDR2 SAAADI.

CDR3 bases: TGCGCCAGCAGTGACGAACTAGCGGGAAATAGACATGAGCAGTTCTTC. Translating gives CASSDELAGNRHEQFF. V gene TRBV4-1 combines with J gene TRBJ2-1, with TRBD2 identical over 10 bases. V trimming: 6 bases; J trimming: 8 bases; junction bases outside the gene matches: 13. Germline-derived CDR1 and CDR2 are MGHRA and YSYEKL. The CDR3 is made up of 16 amino acids.

This clonotype was observed a few times. The genes are TRBV20-1 and TRBJ2-5, with 7 bases lining up with TRBD1. Germline assignment: CDR1 DFQATT and CDR2 SNEGSKA (reference sequence). V shed 5 bases and J 2 bases; nucleotides not matched to a gene: 8. The CDR3 consists of 14 residues. The CDR3 bases are TGCAGTGCTCCCGGGACAGAACTTCAAGAGACCCAGTACTTC. Its translation: CSAPGTELQETQYF.

This clonotype came up many times. The rearrangement links TRBV29-1 to TRBJ2-7; possible D gene TRBD1, 6 bases. CDR1 SQVTM and CDR2 ANQGSEA come from the germline V gene. The CDR3 is 13 residues long. The V end lost 5 bases, the J end lost 0 bases, and 11 bases lay between the germline ends. The CDR3: CSVSLDSSYEQYF. In DNA, the CDR3 is TGCAGCGTTTCGCTGGACAGCTCCTACGAGCAGTACTTC.

In the case of this clonotype: An end of the junction differs from the germline gene, which may be a read error. The J gene is TRBJ2-5, the V gene TRBV24-1; D uncertain. Germline-derived CDR1 and CDR2 are KGHDR and SFDVKD. The length of the CDR3 is 15 residues. The CDR3 DNA follows: TGTGCCACCAGTGATCGTTTCGGACCGCAAGGGACCCAGTACTTC. This encodes CATSDRFGPQGTQYF.

This chain joins TRBV11-2 and TRBJ2-5; D possibly corresponds to TRBD1 (6 bases). The germline V gene has CDR1 SGHAT and CDR2 FQNNGV. The CDR3 has 15 residues. V lost 5 bases and J 11 bases, leaving 24 bases between the germline ends. The CDR3 nucleotides read TGTGCCAGCAGCCTCATTATACAGGGAAGGAATGAGCAGTACTTC. Residues: CASSLIIQGRNEQYF.

This CDR3 is CASSLSRATEQYF. CDR3 DNA: TGTGCCAGCAGCCTTTCGAGAGCAACCGAGCAGTACTTC. V usage is TRBV3-1 and J usage is TRBJ2-7; D is ambiguous. V lost 4 bases and J 6 bases, leaving 13 bases between the germline ends. CDR1 and CDR2 from the germline V gene are LGHDT and YNNKEL (reference sequence). This CDR3 comprises 13 residues.

The rearrangement links TRBV13 to TRBJ2-3; possible D gene TRBD2, 6 bases. With 5 bases removed from V and 3 bases from J, the gap between germline ends came to 21 bases. CDR1 and CDR2 from the germline V gene are PRHDT and FYEKMQ (reference sequence). The CDR3 loop spans 17 amino acids. The CDR3 sequence is CASSAKRDSYITDTQYF. The CDR3 bases are TGTGCCAGCAGCGCGAAACGGGACTCCTATATTACAGATACGCAGTATTTT.

This clonotype showed up just once. This rearrangement joins TRBV11-2 to TRBJ2-2, with no clear D. V shed 10 bases and J shed 3 bases, with 9 bases lying between them. Germline V gene lookup returns CDR1 SGHAT and CDR2 FQNNGV. CDR3 length: 12 amino acids. The CDR3 DNA follows: TGTGCCATCGGTGGGGACACCGGGGAGCTGTTTTTT. Translated, it gives CAIGGDTGELFF.

This rearrangement joins TRBV11-2 to TRBJ2-3; tentative D call: TRBD2 (6 bases). Germline V gene lookup returns CDR1 SGHAT and CDR2 FQNNGV. The CDR3 is 17 amino acids. V was shortened by 4 bases and J by 6 bases, with 23 bases between the two germline ends. CDR3 in DNA: TGTGCCAGCAGCTATACCGACTGGGGGAGGTCAAGGGATACGCAGTATTTT. Translated, it gives CASSYTDWGRSRDTQYF.

This clonotype was recorded a few times. The chain has TRBV5-1 and TRBJ1-5; D unclear. The germline gives CDR1 SGHRS, CDR2 YFSETQ. V was cut by 0 bases and J by 3 bases, with 13 bases left in between. This CDR3 contains 16 residues. As DNA, the CDR3 is TGCGCCAGCAGCTTGGGCGGGAGGGAGACCAATCAGCCCCAGCATTTT. Its protein is CASSLGGRETNQPQHF.

In this sample, this clonotype turned up many times. The rearrangement uses TRBV12-3 or TRBV12-4 and TRBJ2-7; 11 bases align to TRBD1. The CDR3 is 14 residues long. The junction had 3 bases not matched to a gene; V was cut back by 8 bases and J by 0 bases. For the CDR3, the DNA is TGTGCCAGCCGGACAGGGGGCAACTCCTACGAGCAGTACTTC. It specifies CASRTGGNSYEQYF.

V is TRBV5-1 and J is TRBJ1-5, with TRBD1 matching over 8 bases. V trimming: 4 bases; J trimming: 4 bases; junction bases outside the gene matches: 7. The CDR3 is made up of 15 amino acids. Germline CDR1 is SGHRS and CDR2 is YFSETQ. CDR3 sequence: CASSPGGANNQPQHF. DNA of the CDR3: TGCGCCAGCAGCCCAGGGGGCGCTAATAATCAGCCCCAGCATTTT.

The table lists this clonotype with a count of one. The chain recombines TRBV30 with TRBJ1-6; the D gene is possibly TRBD1 (5 bases). Germline V gene lookup returns CDR1 GTSNPN and CDR2 SVGIG (reference sequence). The V gene lost 6 bases and the J gene lost 9 bases, with 15 bases spanning the gap. This CDR3 is built from 13 residues. The CDR3 region is CACLGWGGSPLHF. DNA for the CDR3: TGTGCCTGCCTTGGATGGGGGGGTTCACCCCTCCACTTT.

The chain carries TRBV6-5 and TRBJ1-4, with no clear D. V was cut by 0 bases and J by 8 bases, with 13 bases left in between. Germline CDR1 is MNHEY and CDR2 is SVGAGI. The CDR3 runs 15 residues. CDR3 nucleotides: TGTGCCAGCAGTTACTCGGCCCCGAGTCGGGAAAAACTGTTTTTT. It is translated as CASSYSAPSREKLFF.